The rows below give T cell receptor beta chains drawn from one sample of a study of blood T cell repertoires in COVID-19. The table came from immunoSEQ multiplex PCR; TCRdb's copy has only in-frame clones and leaves some out. Of some 6,100 clones in the sample, around 90% were seen once. What was sequenced was peripheral blood. The receptors derive from a human donor in a cohort sampled during active COVID-19. Each CDR3 is given with its conserved first and last residue. The D gene is left open where the match is weak. Clone size is not always given. Where it is, it says once, few, many or a class for expanded clones.

cdr3_nt cdr3_aa j_call d_call v_call clone_size
TGTGCCACCAGCAGAGATCGGGTGGTTACTGAAGCTTTCTTT CATSRDRVVTEAFF TRBJ1-1 - TRBV15 -
TGTGCCAGCAGTGCCGGGACATTGGGGAACACTGAAGCTTTCTTT CASSAGTLGNTEAFF TRBJ1-1 - TRBV7-6 -
TGTGCCAGCAGCTTGGCGGGTTATGAGACCCAGTACTTC CASSLAGYETQYF TRBJ2-5 - TRBV5-4 medium-sized
TGTGCCAGCAGTTTCGGACAGGACTTGAGGCCCCAGCATTTT CASSFGQDLRPQHF TRBJ1-5 TRBD1 TRBV6-5 -
TGTGCCAGCAGCCCAGTCGGGCTAGCGGGTTTCAATGAGCAGTTCTTC CASSPVGLAGFNEQFF TRBJ2-1 TRBD2 TRBV9 -
TGTGCCAGCAGCGGGGGACAGGAAACCTACAATGAGCAGTTCTTC CASSGGQETYNEQFF TRBJ2-1 TRBD1 TRBV7-2 -
TGTGCCAGCACAAGAGAAGCGGGAGGGTACAATGAGCAGTTCTTC CASTREAGGYNEQFF TRBJ2-1 TRBD2 TRBV6-5 -
TGTGCCAGCAGCCCTGGACTAGCGGGAGGGCCGAACACCGGGGAGCTGTTTTTT CASSPGLAGGPNTGELFF TRBJ2-2 TRBD2 TRBV7-8 -
TGTGCCACCAGTGATTTAACTCCCGGGACAGGCTCTGGGGCCAACGTCCTGACTTTC CATSDLTPGTGSGANVLTF TRBJ2-6 TRBD1 TRBV24-1 -
TGTGCCAGCAGCTTGAACTTGGACAGGGCTAGATCAGATACGCAGTATTTT CASSLNLDRARSDTQYF TRBJ2-3 TRBD1 TRBV11-2 -
TGTGCCAGCAGCCAAGATCGGGGGATAGCGGGAGGCCTGAGCTCCTACAATGAGCAGTTCTTC CASSQDRGIAGGLSSYNEQFF TRBJ2-1 TRBD2 TRBV3-1/TRBV3-2 -
TGTGCCAGCAGCTCCGGCGGGGCTTCCGGGGAGCTGTTTTTT CASSSGGASGELFF TRBJ2-2 - TRBV11-3 -
TGCGCCAGCAGCCAGGGACTAGCGGGAGTGGACGAGCAGTACTTC CASSQGLAGVDEQYF TRBJ2-7 TRBD2 TRBV4-3 -
TGTGCCAGCAGCGTAGCCCCAGGGGGCTCCTACGAGCAGTACTTC CASSVAPGGSYEQYF TRBJ2-7 TRBD1 TRBV9 -
TGCGCCAGCAGCAGACAGGGGAGCCACACTGAAGCTTTCTTT CASSRQGSHTEAFF TRBJ1-1 TRBD1 TRBV5-1 -
TGTGCCAGCAGCCAAGTTCCGGGACAGGGGGACAATGAGCAGTTCTTC CASSQVPGQGDNEQFF TRBJ2-1 TRBD1 TRBV14 -
TGTGCCAGCAGCCCCCTGACTAGCGGGTACGAGCAGTACTTC CASSPLTSGYEQYF TRBJ2-7 TRBD2 TRBV27 few
TGTGCCAGCAGTCGGGGGTACGATCAGCCCCAGCATTTT CASSRGYDQPQHF TRBJ1-5 - TRBV6-2/TRBV6-3 -
TGTGCCATCAGTGAAGTCGGGAGCTCCTACAATGAGCAGTTCTTC CAISEVGSSYNEQFF TRBJ2-1 - TRBV10-3 -
TGTGCCAGCAGCCAATCGAGGTGGTCGGGGCCAGGCACGGGACTAGCGAACAATGAGCAGTTCTTC CASSQSRWSGPGTGLANNEQFF TRBJ2-1 TRBD2 TRBV3-1/TRBV3-2 -
TGTGCCAGCAGCCCCTTGGCGGGAGGTTCCTACAATGAGCAGTTCTTC CASSPLAGGSYNEQFF TRBJ2-1 TRBD2 TRBV7-6 -
TGCGCCAGCAGCCAAGATCACGGGTCTGGGGCCAACGTCCTGACTTTC CASSQDHGSGANVLTF TRBJ2-6 - TRBV4-3 -
TGTGCCACCCAACCGGACAGGGGCACAGATACGCAGTATTTT CATQPDRGTDTQYF TRBJ2-3 TRBD1 TRBV24-1 once
TGTGCCACCAGCAGAGTGGGGACTGGGCAAGAGACCCAGTACTTC CATSRVGTGQETQYF TRBJ2-5 - TRBV15 -
TGTGCCAGCAGTCATGGGGGGTTGGGAGTCAACATTCAGTACTTC CASSHGGLGVNIQYF TRBJ2-4 - TRBV7-2 -
TGTGCCAGCAGCAAGGCTTGGGGACTATACAATGAGCAGTTCTTC CASSKAWGLYNEQFF TRBJ2-1 TRBD2 TRBV27 -
TGTGCCAGTAGTACCACACTAGCGGGAGGGCCGAAAGATACGCAGTATTTT CASSTTLAGGPKDTQYF TRBJ2-3 TRBD2 TRBV19 -
TGTGCCACCGGCCCCAGGGGGCGGATTGGGGAAACTGAAGCTTTCTTT CATGPRGRIGETEAFF TRBJ1-1 TRBD1 TRBV27 -
TGTGCCATGACGGGAGGTCCGGGAACCGGGGAGCTGTTTTTT CAMTGGPGTGELFF TRBJ2-2 TRBD2 TRBV10-3 -
TGTGCCAGCAGCTTAGTAATCTCTGGGGCCAACGTCCTGACTTTC CASSLVISGANVLTF TRBJ2-6 - TRBV7-8 -
TGTGCCAGCAGCGAGACAGGGTGGGACACCATATATTTT CASSETGWDTIYF TRBJ1-3 TRBD1 TRBV7-2 -
TGTGCCAGCAGCTTAGGATCGGGAGGGCCCTACGAGCAGTACTTC CASSLGSGGPYEQYF TRBJ2-7 TRBD2 TRBV7-9 -
TGTGCCAGCAGCGCAGGGACAGCGGCTGAAGCTTTCTTT CASSAGTAAEAFF TRBJ1-1 TRBD1 TRBV6-4 few
TGTGCCAGCAGCTTGAACAGGGGCACCAAAAACATTCAGTACTTC CASSLNRGTKNIQYF TRBJ2-4 TRBD1 TRBV7-3 -
TGTGCCAGCAGTCGGACAGGAGGAGTCAATGAGCAGTTCTTC CASSRTGGVNEQFF TRBJ2-1 TRBD1 TRBV6-4 -
TGTGCCTCCCAGGGGGTGGGTCATGAGCAGTTCTTC CASQGVGHEQFF TRBJ2-1 TRBD1 TRBV9 -
TGTGCCAGTAGACAACAGGGGAACACCGGGGAGCTGTTTTTT CASRQQGNTGELFF TRBJ2-2 - TRBV19 -